Shown below are 8 T cell receptor beta chains from a single sample sequenced in a study of blood T cell repertoires in COVID-19. The assay was immunoSEQ multiplex PCR, and TCRdb's table has in-frame clones only and misses some. The sample includes some 280,000 clones, roughly 89% seen only once; the top ten take approximately 0.85%. The sample taken for sequencing was peripheral blood. The receptors stem from a woman in her thirties or forties who had recovered from COVID-19.

This chain joins TRBV9 and TRBJ2-5; 9 positions match TRBD1. V was pared by 3 bases and J by 2 bases, with 2 bases of the junction left unmatched. This CDR3 is 14 amino acids long. CDR1 and CDR2 from the germline V gene are SGDLS and YYNGEE. Written as DNA, the CDR3 is TGTGCCAGCAGCGCCGGGACAGGGCAAGAGACCCAGTACTTC. Its protein product is CASSAGTGQETQYF.

The chain couples TRBV2 to TRBJ2-3, with TRBD2 matching 8 bases. Germline V CDR1 and CDR2: SNHLY, FYNNEI. The J segment lost 6 bases and the V segment lost 6 bases, leaving 17 bases of the junction unmatched. This CDR3 is built from 17 residues. In nucleotides, the CDR3 is TGTGCCAGCAGAACCCCGACTAGCGCCTCGGCCCAGGATACGCAGTATTTT. Amino acids: CASRTPTSASAQDTQYF.

V gene TRBV6-5 combines with J gene TRBJ1-2; D unresolved. Germline assignment: CDR1 MNHEY and CDR2 SVGAGI. Trimming took off 6 bases at V and 4 bases at J, with 18 bases between the two ends. This CDR3 is built from 15 residues. CDR3 DNA sequence: TGTGCCAGCAGGTGGGGTAGCGGGGAGGGCTATGGCTACACCTTC. Encoded protein: CASRWGSGEGYGYTF.

The V call is TRBV12-5, the J call TRBJ2-7, with D possibly TRBD1 on 6 matching bases. Germline CDR1 is LGHNT and CDR2 is FRNRAP. This CDR3 contains 13 residues. Trimming took 4 bases from V and 4 from J, leaving 11 bases between them. The CDR3 is CASGSWGTYEQYF. In DNA form, the CDR3 reads TGTGCTAGTGGTTCGTGGGGGACATACGAGCAGTACTTC.

This clone has a handful of counts. The gene calls are TRBV7-9 and TRBJ2-3, with TRBD2 matching 7 bases. Germline assignment: CDR1 SEHNR and CDR2 FQNEAQ (reference sequence). This CDR3 comprises 16 residues. The ends lost 1 base at V and 5 bases at J; junction bases unmatched: 9. The CDR3 region has the DNA TGTGCCAGCAGCTTAGAGATTGTGGCTAGCGGAGATACGCAGTATTTT. This encodes CASSLEIVASGDTQYF.

This rearrangement joins TRBV5-1 to TRBJ2-6; possible D gene TRBD2, 5 bases. This CDR3 is 16 amino acids long. V was cut by 5 bases and J by 0 bases, with 12 bases left in between. From germline, CDR1 is SGHRS and CDR2 YFSETQ. The CDR3 is CASSYGGSSGANVLTF. The CDR3 DNA follows: TGCGCCAGCAGTTATGGTGGGAGCTCTGGGGCCAACGTCCTGACTTTC.

The genes are TRBV7-2 and TRBJ2-3, with a weak D call TRBD2 (6 bases). The CDR3 contains 16 residues. CDR1 and CDR2 from the germline V gene are SGHTA and FQGNSA. Between the trimmed V and J ends, which lost 1 base and 4 bases, there was a span of 15 bases. DNA of the CDR3: TGTGCCAGCAGCTTAGTGGGGACTCCAAATTCAGATACGCAGTATTTT. It yields the protein CASSLVGTPNSDTQYF.

V is TRBV6-5 and J is TRBJ2-7, with D hard to call. Germline V gives CDR1 MNHEY, CDR2 SVGAGI. CDR3 length equals 16 residues. The V end lost 0 bases, the J end lost 0 bases, and 12 bases lay between the germline ends. Written as DNA, the CDR3 is TGTGCCAGCAGTTACTCGGGTCAGTCTAGCTCCTACGAGCAGTACTTC. Amino acid sequence: CASSYSGQSSSYEQYF.